The T cell receptor beta chain under discussion was sequenced for a study of cytomegalovirus exposure and HLA in healthy donors (dated by TCRdb to 2015 to 2018). General notes on the study: An earlier analysis of roughly 500 of the donors reported 276 Gb of sequence data and 117 million unique TCR beta sequences obtained from about 179 million T cells. Class I and class II HLA loci were covered by the typing at four-digit resolution. Among the roughly 400 genotyped donors, under 90% belonged to the genetic ancestry cluster associated with self-reported Caucasian donors. Rather than drawing on any new phenotypic data, the later analysis identified candidate immune exposures from TCR beta sequences and the way those sequences occurred across donors. In an earlier analysis of a few hundred of the donors, high-throughput TCR beta sequencing was used to judge whether each TCR beta V gene segment behaved as functional or pseudogenic. A later analysis re-analyzed previously published TCR beta repertoires from 600 to 850 donors and added high-resolution HLA genotyping to study TCR occurrence patterns. Among a few hundred genotyped donors of the cohort, an average of about 240,000 unique TCR beta nucleotide sequences were sequenced per donor, about a sixth of them non-productive. Alongside the repertoire data, information on donor age, sex, ethnicity and CMV serostatus was compiled. Every discovery cohort repertoire had been produced on one sequencing platform. High-throughput TCR immunosequencing, statistical association of individual TCRs with disease status, and machine learning were combined to predict cytomegalovirus infection status. About 300 gigabases of sequencing data and approximately 92 million unique TCR sequences made up an early release that covered around 640 HLA-typed donors. About five DR-DQ haplotypes were handled as single units for association and clustering, since linkage in the cohort was strong. A separate validation cohort of roughly 130 different subjects was used in addition to the roughly 620-subject first cohort. A later genetic analysis took genome-wide SNP genotypes for about 55% of the roughly 700 donors and used that subset as a discovery cohort. The aim of the study was to test whether cataloging public T cell receptors could identify signatures of past pathogen exposure. The T cell repertoires of around 730 subjects were profiled by immunosequencing and related to cytomegalovirus serostatus. The number of donors typed differed by locus, with roughly 620-630 for A, B, C, DRB1 and DQB1, over 500 for DQA1, some 570 for DPA1, and around 430 for DPB1. General findings and caveats noted by the study authors: Assigning TCR associations to individual alleles was difficult when HLA alleles, especially DR and DQ, strongly co-occurred. Linkage disequilibrium might explain the correlated functional status among segregating V segments, but an unknown experimental factor could not be excluded. Across donors, most TCR sequences were observed very rarely, whereas some public TCRs were present in many individuals. In a later analysis, HLA-associated TCR beta chains showed more clonal expansion and lower generation probabilities than non-associated chains that were equally common. According to a later analysis, parvovirus B19, influenza, CMV and Epstein-Barr virus appeared linked to several top co-occurrence clusters. The 87-base-pair reads could not distinguish some IMGT-functional V segments, including TRBV6-2 and TRBV6-3, so those segments were excluded. In a later analysis, around 15,000 TCR beta sequences were associated with specific HLA alleles at a false discovery rate of 0.05. A few of the identified cytomegalovirus-associated TCR beta chains were confirmed in vitro to be specific for cytomegalovirus antigens. In the study, some 160 TCR beta chains were listed as associated with cytomegalovirus. V-gene and J-gene trimming of TCR beta chains was associated with a missense DCLRE1C variant in a later genetic analysis, and the association was replicated in an independent cohort. The authors suggested that the approach could potentially be generalized to other disease states and immunological phenotypes. For the cohort, immune exposure information was limited to CMV serostatus. A further reported finding was that TCR beta sequences accurately predicted the HLA-A and HLA-B alleles for most subjects in the first cohort. In a later analysis, TCR association rates were found to vary across HLA loci, with the most associated TCRs seen for DRB1 alleles and the fewest for HLA-C alleles. Roughly uniform sequencing depth across donors was assumed in presence/absence analyses, although this assumption may not hold. HLA typing was unavailable for some donors at each locus, so association tests used only the typed subset. Because counts were too low, more than 15 rarely observed V segments, including chromosome 9 orphons, were left out of the earlier analysis of roughly 600 of the donors. In a later analysis, most CMV-associated TCR beta chains were found to appear HLA-restricted, with HLA associations seemingly driven largely by CMV exposure. In an earlier analysis of a few hundred of the donors, most TCR beta V segments were observed in productive rearrangements about 87% or about 30% of the time, broadly matching IMGT annotations. Compared with the 666-donor mean, donors in an Asian-associated ancestry cluster had fewer N-insertions in productive TCRs, according to a later genetic analysis. The sequencing pipeline was judged likely to have produced a cluster of highly shared sequence variants as a technical artifact. Only TCR beta chains were sequenced in this cohort, and the absence of alpha or paired-chain data limited detectable features. The classifier was reported to diagnose cytomegalovirus status with high specificity and sensitivity in both the original cohort and the validation cohort.

The cohort consisted of more than 650 healthy bone marrow donors. All cohort members were sampled while nominally healthy, although unrecorded immune exposures were likely present. The donor was CMV seronegative and was included in the group of a few hundred seronegative cohort members. Every donor gave a peripheral blood sample, and the peripheral blood mononuclear cells from that sample were used for TCR beta sequencing. The Qiagen DNeasy Blood Extraction Kit was used to extract genomic DNA from the blood cell samples. The method was the immunoSEQ multiplex PCR assay. For the multiplex PCR, a mixture combining 60 forward primers for TCR Vbeta segments and 13 reverse primers for TCR Jbeta segments was used. The CDR3 region of rearranged TCR beta genes was amplified from genomic DNA by a multiplex PCR assay. On the Illumina HiSeq System, the amplified TCR beta libraries were sequenced as 87-base-pair reads. The source study handled its data this way. A later analysis counted about 80 million unique TCR beta chains across the 550 to 700 repertoires, and some 11 million of these chains were shared by at least two donors. To remove PCR and sequencing errors, raw reads were error-corrected and collapsed into unique sequences using a nearest-neighbor algorithm that merged closely related sequences. CDR3 sequences were aligned to IMGT reference sequences to assign V, D and J gene segments. For a sequence to be retained, a match of at least six nucleotides was required to both a V gene segment and a J gene segment. A rearrangement counted as productive if the CDR3 had no stop codons and remained in frame with V and J, and every other rearrangement counted as non-productive. CDR3 was defined according to IMGT convention as the region running from the second conserved V-encoded cysteine to the conserved J-encoded phenylalanine. The earlier analysis of about 610 of the donors excluded any sequence lacking an unambiguous match to a single V gene segment. In an earlier analysis of several hundred of the donors, V segments were called functional above 56.7% productive rearrangements and were called segregating when the between-donor standard deviation exceeded 5%. To diagnose cytomegalovirus status from the catalog of TCR beta chain sequences, a statistical classification framework was built. In a later analysis, TCR nucleotide sequences were compared against IMGT/GENE-DB human TR gene sequences so that V and J genes could be assigned. A later analysis assigned CDR3 sequences and most-parsimonious VDJ recombination scenarios with the TCRdist pipeline. A later analysis defined each TCR beta chain by its CDR3 amino acid sequence plus V-gene family, and excluded reads lacking a unique V-gene family. To address suspected cross-contamination and a sequencing artifact, a later analysis removed under 600 highly shared, low-generation-probability nucleotide sequences. In a later analysis, a clonal expansion index was calculated for each public chain from normalized within-repertoire ranks of inferred template counts. In a later analysis, generation probabilities were computed using a VDJ recombination model fitted to out-of-frame rearrangements, and the results were checked against IGoR. In a later analysis, hypergeometric tests were used to score TCR-TCR, TCR-HLA and TCR-CMV co-occurrence, with a repertoire-size bias correction applied to TCR pairs. A later analysis estimated false discovery rates by permuting HLA or CMV assignments 20 times. In a later analysis, co-occurring TCRs were grouped using DBSCAN, and TCRdist sequence similarity was added for clustering within HLA-allele-positive subsets. Repertoires with fewer than 30,000 or more than 120,000 public chains were left out of co-occurrence clustering, as were about five repertoires with anomalous nucleotide sharing. TCRdb carries this immuneACCESS record with in-frame sequences only. Its versions omit some clonotypes, under half of them owing to an unresolved V gene in the studies checked, with the rest unexplained. Clonal size and the V and J genes are those of that table, whereas D and trimming came from the DNA. The sample table lists fewer than 200,000 clones, roughly 84% of them with a count of one. About 1.6% of the sample lies in the top ten.

CDR1 is given as MDHEN and CDR2 as SYDVKM, both from the germline V gene. CDR3 length: 13 amino acids, cysteine to phenylalanine. The entry retains the CDR3 DNA only, 39 bases that are in frame from base 1. V is cut by 7 bases and J by 7 bases, and the space between the germline ends is 14 bases. Points on this clone: Its antigen is unknown. Base-call qualities are not available, and no considerably larger clone is one nucleotide away.

Material: PBMCs. The rearranged segments are TRBV28 and TRBJ1-5; the D gene assignment is ambiguous. The TCR comes from a male donor in good health and CMV-seronegative. This receptor has the CDR3 CASNDRAGQPQHF. The nucleotide sequence reads as follows: TGTGCCAGCAACGACCGGGCGGGGCAGCCCCAGCATTTT.